The 18 T cell receptor beta chains below come from one sample, sequenced in a study of long-term antiretroviral therapy in people with HIV. With survey level as its setting, the immunoSEQ assay was v3.0. Method: immunoSEQ multiplex PCR; TCRdb's copy keeps in-frame clones and lacks some. The sample carries some 43,000 clones, 86% recorded once. Sequencing used unsorted PBMCs, obtained 0.1 years before starting antiretroviral therapy. All receptors come from a woman in her fifties or sixties with HIV.

The chain recombines TRBV4-3 with TRBJ2-7; D not resolved. Per germline, CDR1 LGHNA and CDR2 YSLEER. The germline V and J ends were trimmed by 0 bases and 7 bases, with 10 bases remaining between them. This CDR3 contains 13 residues. For the CDR3, the DNA is TGCGCCAGCAGCCAAGATTCCAGAAGGGAGCAGTACTTC. It encodes CASSQDSRREQYF.

This rearrangement joins TRBV15 to TRBJ2-1, with D maybe TRBD2 (6 bases). V lost 0 bases to trimming and J lost 0 bases, with 12 bases between them. CDR1 LNHNV and CDR2 YYDKDF come from the germline V gene (reference sequence). The CDR3 is 17 residues long. CDR3 sequence (DNA): TGTGCCACCAGCAGAGAGGGGGACTCCCGCTCCTACAATGAGCAGTTCTTC. Protein sequence: CATSREGDSRSYNEQFF.

The chain is built from TRBV15 and TRBJ1-5; D ambiguous. Trimming removed 0 bases from V and 6 bases from J, with 12 bases in between. Germline values: CDR1 LNHNV, CDR2 YYDKDF (reference sequence). The CDR3 is 15 residues long. Here the CDR3 reads CATSRDLAGFQPQHF. The CDR3 coding sequence is TGTGCCACCAGCAGAGATCTAGCGGGTTTTCAGCCCCAGCATTTT.

This rearrangement joins TRBV19 to TRBJ2-7; TRBD1 matches 9 bases. CDR1 LNHDA and CDR2 SQIVND come from the germline V gene (reference sequence). The CDR3 sequence is 14 residues long. V lost 5 bases to trimming and J lost 3 bases; unmatched junction nucleotides: 5. The CDR3 spells CASSETGGNYEQYF. The CDR3 DNA is TGTGCCAGTAGTGAGACAGGGGGGAACTACGAGCAGTACTTC.

Only a few counts were recorded for this clone. The chain uses TRBV21-1 and TRBJ1-6. TRBV21-1 has pseudogene status. The CDR3 covers 9 residues. Written as DNA, the CDR3 is TGTGCCACCCTCCGACCCCTCCACTTT. It codes for CATLRPLHF.

The chain combines TRBV19 with TRBJ2-3, with TRBD1 identical over 8 bases. V lost 3 bases and J lost 2; bases outside the gene matches: 4. Germline lookup yields CDR1 LNHDA and CDR2 SQIVND (reference sequence). CDR3 size: 15 residues. Here the CDR3 reads CASSMGTGPTDTQYF. In nucleotides, the CDR3 is TGTGCCAGTAGTATGGGGACAGGCCCCACAGATACGCAGTATTTT. Drawing the rest from reference TRBV19 and TRBJ2-3, the complete variable domain is DGGITQSPKYLFRKEGQNVTLSCEQNLNHDAMYWYRQDPGQGLRLIYYSQIVNDFQKGDIAEGYSVSREKKESFPLTVTSAQKNPTAFYLCASSMGTGPTDTQYFGPGTRLTVL.

In this sample, this clone turned up a few times. V is TRBV25-1 and J is TRBJ1-1; no definite D call. V lost 6 bases to trimming and J lost 1 base, with 15 bases between them. The CDR3 has 15 amino acids. Germline CDR1 reads MGHDK; CDR2 reads SYGVNS. The CDR3 sequence is CASSDLMTPNTEAFF. CDR3 nucleotides: TGTGCCAGCAGCGACCTTATGACACCGAACACTGAAGCTTTCTTT.

The CDR3 sequence: CASSRTGLEAFF. The CDR3 coding sequence is TGTGCCAGCAGTCGGACAGGGCTTGAAGCTTTCTTT. The gene calls are TRBV2 and TRBJ1-1; TRBD1 agrees at 8 bases. There are 12 residues in the CDR3. Unmatched junction bases numbered 3, after V lost 5 bases and J lost 7 bases. Germline V gives CDR1 SNHLY, CDR2 FYNNEI. Full variable domain (missing parts from reference TRBV2 and TRBJ1-1): EPEVTQTPSHQVTQMGQEVILRCVPISNHLYFYWYRQILGQKVEFLVSFYNNEISEKSEIFDDQFSVERPDGSNFTLKIRSTKLEDSAMYFCASSRTGLEAFFGQGTRLTVV.

CDR3 protein: CASSLGQPEKLFF. The CDR3, as DNA: TGCGCCAGCAGCTTGGGACAGCCTGAAAAACTGTTTTTT. The rearrangement joins TRBV5-1 to TRBJ1-4; D is possibly TRBD1 (5 bases). Germline-derived CDR1 and CDR2 are SGHRS and YFSETQ. Trimming removed 0 bases at V and 7 bases at J, with 7 bases between. CDR3 length: 13 residues.

The CDR3 loop reads CASLGAGRVGYQETQYF. For the CDR3, the DNA is TGTGCCAGCCTTGGAGCAGGGCGGGTAGGGTACCAAGAGACCCAGTACTTC. V and J are TRBV2 and TRBJ2-5; tentatively, D is TRBD1 or TRBD2 (5 bases each). Germline V lookup: CDR1 SNHLY, CDR2 FYNNEI. CDR3 length: 17 residues. Trimming stripped 8 bases from V and 0 bases from J, with 22 bases between.

The rearrangement joins TRBV19 to TRBJ1-5; tentative D call: TRBD1 (6 bases). The germline V gene encodes CDR1 LNHDA and CDR2 SQIVND (reference sequence). Deletions cut 5 bases from V and 0 bases from J, with 14 bases between. The CDR3 has 16 amino acids. The CDR3 loop reads CASSDGGRSSNQPQHF. CDR3 coding DNA: TGTGCCAGTAGTGACGGGGGGCGGAGTAGCAATCAGCCCCAGCATTTT.

The table lists this clone with a count of one. The V call is TRBV7-2, the J call TRBJ2-3, with 8 nucleotides matching TRBD2. CDR1 and CDR2 from the germline V gene are SGHTA and FQGNSA. Trimming cost V 2 bases and J 2 bases; bases outside gene matches: 3. The CDR3 spans 15 residues. In DNA, the CDR3 is TGTGCCAGCAGCTTACCGGGAGGGGCCACAGATACGCAGTATTTT. This sequence encodes CASSLPGGATDTQYF. The full variable domain, with the rest looked up from reference TRBV7-2 and TRBJ2-3, is GAGVSQSPSNKVTEKGKDVELRCDPISGHTALYWYRQSLGQGLEFLIYFQGNSAPDKSGLPSDRFSAERTGGSVSTLTIQRTQQEDSAVYLCASSLPGGATDTQYFGPGTRLTVL.

The rearrangement links TRBV4-1 to TRBJ1-1; 12 bases align to TRBD1. CDR1 and CDR2 (germline): MGHRA, YSYEKL. V lost 2 bases and J lost 5; bases outside the gene matches: 6. CDR3 length: 16 amino acids. CDR3 DNA sequence: TGCGCCAGCAGCCAAATCAGGGACAGGGGGCGGACTGAAGCTTTCTTT. This gives the protein CASSQIRDRGRTEAFF.

The rearrangement uses TRBV11-3 and TRBJ2-5, with a weak D call TRBD1 (6 bases). Trimming stripped 5 bases from V and 5 bases from J, with 18 bases between. This CDR3 comprises 15 residues. Germline V gives CDR1 SGHNT, CDR2 YENEEA. The CDR3 spells CASSPLLGGLETQYF. CDR3 nucleotides: TGTGCCAGCAGCCCGCTTTTAGGGGGTTTGGAGACCCAGTACTTC. The full variable domain, completed using reference TRBV11-3 and TRBJ2-5, is EAGVVQSPRYKIIEKKQPVAFWCNPISGHNTLYWYLQNLGQGPELLIRYENEEAVDDSQLPKDRFSAERLKGVDSTLKIQPAELGDSAVYLCASSPLLGGLETQYFGPGTRLLVL.

The chain has TRBV6-9 and TRBJ2-7; D call uncertain. The CDR3 is 10 residues long. Germline lookup yields CDR1 MNHGY and CDR2 SVAAGI. V was pared by 11 bases and J by 3 bases, with 8 bases between. The CDR3, as DNA: TGTGCCGCCCCTCGCTACGAGCAGTACTTC. It specifies CAAPRYEQYF.

The chain joins TRBV7-6 to TRBJ2-7; 10 bases line up with TRBD2. J lost 2 bases, V lost 1 base, and 5 bases had no gene match. CDR1 SGHVS and CDR2 FNYEAQ come from the germline V gene. The CDR3 has 16 amino acids. CDR3 protein: CASSLESSGGAYEQYF. CDR3 nucleotide sequence: TGTGCCAGCAGCTTAGAGTCTAGCGGGGGAGCCTACGAGCAGTACTTC.

The chain is built from TRBV11-2 and TRBJ1-1, with D perhaps matching TRBD1 (5 bases). Looked up from germline, CDR1 is SGHAT and CDR2 is FQNNGV. The CDR3 extends over 17 amino acids. Trimming took off 1 base at V and 0 bases at J, with 15 bases between the two ends. As DNA, the CDR3 is TGTGCCAGCAGCTTAGTGGGGCAGAAACCCCTGAACACTGAAGCTTTCTTT. It specifies CASSLVGQKPLNTEAFF.

A remark on this clone: This same CDR3 is encoded by further DNA sequences in the sample. CDR3 DNA: TGCAGTGCTGTTAAGAACACTGAAGCTTTCTTT. Its protein is CSAVKNTEAFF. The chain combines TRBV20-1 with TRBJ1-1; D is undetermined. The CDR3 covers 11 residues. Germline CDR1 reads DFQATT; CDR2 reads SNEGSKA (reference sequence). Trimming removed 5 bases at V and 1 base at J, with 5 bases between.